This passage covers 24 T cell receptor beta chains from one sample sequenced in a study of T cell responses to AZD1222 COVID-19 vaccine. Clones were sequenced by immunoSEQ multiplex PCR, and TCRdb holds only the in-frame ones, with some missing. Of 100,000 or so clones in the sample, 70% to 90% were seen once. Sequencing used peripheral blood, obtained 28 days after the second AZD1222 dose. Receptors were obtained from an adult who received the AZD1222 COVID-19 vaccine.

This clone was found a few times. The chain combines TRBV12-3 or TRBV12-4 with TRBJ1-2; 9 bases line up with TRBD1. CDR3 length: 13 residues. Trimming at V came to 3 bases and at J to 7 bases, leaving 3 bases not matched to a gene. The CDR3 loop reads CASSFGTGFGYTF. CDR3 DNA sequence: TGTGCCAGCAGTTTTGGGACAGGGTTTGGCTACACCTTC.

V usage is TRBV11-3 and J usage is TRBJ2-1; a possible D gene is TRBD2 (7 bases). V lost 2 bases, J lost 9 bases, and 14 bases lay in between. The CDR3 is 14 amino acids. Germline loops: CDR1 SGHNT, CDR2 YENEEA. CDR3 loop: CASSLRRGASEQFF. As DNA, the CDR3 is TGTGCCAGCAGCTTACGTCGGGGGGCTAGTGAGCAGTTCTTC.

This clone was picked up a small number of times. The rearrangement links TRBV7-3 to TRBJ2-1; TRBD1 might be the D (5 bases). CDR3 length: 13 amino acids. Per germline, CDR1 SGHTA and CDR2 FQGTGA. With 5 bases removed from V and 9 bases from J, the gap between germline ends came to 14 bases. The CDR3 protein is CASSPGANSEQFF. The CDR3 DNA sequence: TGTGCCAGCAGCCCTGGGGCTAATAGTGAGCAGTTCTTC.

This rearrangement joins TRBV30 to TRBJ2-5, with TRBD2 as a possible D gene (6 bases). CDR3 length: 17 residues. The V gene lost 1 base and the J gene lost 2 bases, with 20 bases spanning the gap. The germline V gene has CDR1 GTSNPN and CDR2 SVGIG (reference sequence). Here the CDR3 DNA reads TGTGCCTGGAGTGGGGGGAATCCGGGAGCAGAGCAAGAGACCCAGTACTTC. It specifies CAWSGGNPGAEQETQYF.

This clone was counted a single time. The chain couples TRBV19 to TRBJ1-2; TRBD1 matches at 7 bases. V lost 6 bases and J lost 8; bases outside the gene matches: 12. The CDR3 has 14 amino acids. Germline V gives CDR1 LNHDA, CDR2 SQIVND (reference sequence). The chain's CDR3 is CASRTTGDSKGYTF. DNA for the CDR3: TGTGCCAGTAGAACTACAGGGGACTCCAAAGGCTACACCTTC.

Only one count was recorded for this clone. The J gene is TRBJ1-5, the V gene TRBV19; a possible D gene is TRBD1 (6 bases). The CDR3 consists of 15 residues. V lost 6 bases and J 1 base, leaving 13 bases between the germline ends. Germline V CDR1 and CDR2: LNHDA, SQIVND (reference sequence). CDR3 amino acids: CASSVYRDSNQPQHF. CDR3 bases: TGTGCCAGTAGCGTATACAGGGACAGCAATCAGCCCCAGCATTTT.

This sequence joins TRBV5-1 and TRBJ2-7, with D uncertain. The CDR3 loop spans 17 amino acids. V was clipped by 4 bases and J by 0 bases, with 20 bases between them. Looked up from germline, CDR1 is SGHRS and CDR2 is YFSETQ. CDR3 sequence reads: CASSTRVPGASSYEQYF. CDR3 sequence (DNA): TGCGCCAGCAGCACTCGGGTCCCGGGTGCGAGCTCCTACGAGCAGTACTTC.

This chain connects TRBV5-1 to TRBJ1-5; D is ambiguous. Per germline, CDR1 SGHRS and CDR2 YFSETQ. The length of the CDR3 is 15 residues. The ends were cut back, 0 bases at V and 0 bases at J, with 7 bases in the middle. The CDR3 loop is CASSLDVNSNQPQHF. The CDR3 DNA reads TGCGCCAGCAGCTTGGATGTCAATAGCAATCAGCCCCAGCATTTT. Full variable domain (rest looked up from reference TRBV5-1 and TRBJ1-5): KAGVTQTPRYLIKTRGQQVTLSCSPISGHRSVSWYQQTPGQGLQFLFEYFSETQRNKGNFPGRFSGRQFSNSRSEMNVSTLELGDSALYLCASSLDVNSNQPQHFGDGTRLSIL.

The chain employs TRBV11-2 and TRBJ1-1, with 8 bases identical to TRBD1. Looked up from germline, CDR1 is SGHAT and CDR2 is FQNNGV. Trimming removed 3 bases from V and 0 bases from J; junction bases left unmatched: 3. This CDR3 spans 15 amino acids. Written as DNA, the CDR3 is TGTGCCAGCAGCTTCCGGACAGGGCTGAACACTGAAGCTTTCTTT. Its translation: CASSFRTGLNTEAFF.

The J gene is TRBJ2-7, the V gene TRBV27; the D gene is possibly TRBD1 (5 bases). Trimming took off 5 bases at V and 3 bases at J, with 11 bases between the two ends. In germline, CDR1 is MNHEY, CDR2 SMNVEV (reference sequence). The CDR3 totals 13 residues. The CDR3 coding sequence is TGTGCCAGCAGTCCATTTGACAGCTACGAGCAGTACTTC. This translates into CASSPFDSYEQYF.

CDR3 DNA sequence: TGTGCCAGTAGTATCACCTGGGGGGGTGGGAGGAACAATGAGCAGTTCTTC. Translating gives CASSITWGGGRNNEQFF. This chain joins TRBV19 and TRBJ2-1, with 7 bases matching TRBD2. CDR3 length: 17 residues. The trim removed 3 bases at V and 5 bases at J, leaving 13 bases unmatched. Germline CDR1 LNHDA, CDR2 SQIVND (reference sequence). The full variable domain, its missing parts supplied by reference TRBV19 and TRBJ2-1, is DGGITQSPKYLFRKEGQNVTLSCEQNLNHDAMYWYRQDPGQGLRLIYYSQIVNDFQKGDIAEGYSVSREKKESFPLTVTSAQKNPTAFYLCASSITWGGGRNNEQFFGPGTRLTVL.

V gene TRBV9 combines with J gene TRBJ1-6; 7 nucleotides line up with TRBD1. Germline V CDR1 and CDR2: SGDLS, YYNGEE. This CDR3 is built from 17 residues. V dropped 0 bases and J dropped 1; count of bases not matched to a gene: 4. CDR3 loop: CASSVGTGRSYNSPLHF. The CDR3 DNA sequence: TGTGCCAGCAGCGTAGGGACAGGTCGGTCCTATAATTCACCCCTCCACTTT.

CDR3 sequence: CATSRDAIYEQYF. The CDR3 nucleotides read TGTGCCACCAGCAGAGATGCGATCTACGAGCAGTACTTC. The chain has TRBV15 and TRBJ2-7, with D hard to call. Trimming removed 0 bases from V and 3 bases from J, with 6 bases in between. The CDR3 sequence is 13 residues long. Germline V gene lookup returns CDR1 LNHNV and CDR2 YYDKDF (reference sequence). The complete variable domain, with remaining parts taken from reference TRBV15 and TRBJ2-7, reads DAMVIQNPRYQVTQFGKPVTLSCSQTLNHNVMYWYQQKSSQAPKLLFHYYDKDFNNEADTPDNFQSRRPNTSFCFLDIRSPGLGDTAMYLCATSRDAIYEQYFGPGTRLTVT.

The chain is built from TRBV11-2 and TRBJ2-7; a possible D gene is TRBD1 (5 bases). V was pared by 5 bases and J by 3 bases, with 14 bases between. The CDR3 totals 14 residues. From germline, CDR1 is SGHAT and CDR2 FQNNGV. CDR3 region: CASSPRVESYEQYF. The CDR3 DNA reads TGTGCCAGCAGCCCCAGGGTAGAGAGCTACGAGCAGTACTTC. The full variable domain, with the rest looked up from reference TRBV11-2 and TRBJ2-7, is EAGVAQSPRYKIIEKRQSVAFWCNPISGHATLYWYQQILGQGPKLLIQFQNNGVVDDSQLPKDRFSAERLKGVDSTLKIQPAKLEDSAVYLCASSPRVESYEQYFGPGTRLTVT.

This clone turned up a few times. The CDR3 DNA sequence: TGTGCCAGCAGCTTAGACCGGACAGAGCAAGAGACCCAGTACTTC. Translated: CASSLDRTEQETQYF. The chain is built from TRBV7-2 and TRBJ2-5; a possible D gene is TRBD1 (6 bases). This CDR3 is built from 15 residues. Germline assignment: CDR1 SGHTA and CDR2 FQGNSA. The V end was cut by 1 base, the J end by 2 bases, with 11 bases between.

The CDR3 here is CAESRLILLNEQFF. The CDR3 DNA sequence: TGTGCCGAGAGTAGACTCATACTCCTCAATGAGCAGTTCTTC. The J gene is TRBJ2-1, the V gene TRBV4-2; D is ambiguous. Trimming left V 11 bases short and J 6 bases short, with 20 bases between. Germline values: CDR1 LGHNA, CDR2 YNFKEQ. The CDR3 spans 14 residues.

This clone came up once. The chain is built from TRBV9 and TRBJ2-7; 10 positions agree with TRBD1. V shed 0 bases, J shed 4 bases, and the junction held 4 bases outside the gene matches. Germline values: CDR1 SGDLS, CDR2 YYNGEE. CDR3 size: 15 residues. Written as DNA, the CDR3 is TGTGCCAGCAGCGTAGCTGGGACAGGGGAGTACGAGCAGTACTTC. This encodes CASSVAGTGEYEQYF.

The chain combines TRBV12-3 or TRBV12-4 with TRBJ2-2; no definite D call. The CDR3 consists of 12 residues. V was clipped by 0 bases and J by 9 bases, with 5 bases between them. CDR3 amino acids: CASSLAPRELFF. CDR3 DNA sequence: TGTGCCAGCAGTTTAGCGCCCCGGGAGCTGTTTTTT.

This clone came up once. This chain connects TRBV18 to TRBJ1-1; maybe TRBD1 (6 bases). This CDR3 spans 14 amino acids. V was pared by 6 bases and J by 0 bases, with 11 bases between. Germline V gene lookup returns CDR1 KGHSH and CDR2 LQKENI. The CDR3 spells CASSHRELNTEAFF. In nucleotides, the CDR3 is TGTGCCAGCTCGCACAGGGAGCTGAACACTGAAGCTTTCTTT.

This chain links TRBV2 with TRBJ2-1, with 9 bases aligning to TRBD2. This CDR3 spans 17 amino acids. Per the germline V gene, CDR1 is SNHLY and CDR2 is FYNNEI. V shed 6 bases, J shed 4 bases, and the junction held 13 bases outside the gene matches. DNA of the CDR3: TGTGCCAGCAGCCCCCGCGGGGGGGGCGGATCTTACAATGAGCAGTTCTTC. The encoded protein is CASSPRGGGGSYNEQFF.

The rearrangement uses TRBV6-6 and TRBJ2-7; no definite D call. The germline V gene encodes CDR1 MNHNY and CDR2 SVGAGI (reference sequence). Trimming removed 0 bases at V and 5 bases at J, with 8 bases between. The CDR3 has 13 amino acids. This chain's CDR3 is CASSYSKAHEQYF. The CDR3, as DNA: TGTGCCAGCAGTTACTCGAAAGCCCACGAGCAGTACTTC.

The chain recombines TRBV18 with TRBJ1-1; 7 bases agree with TRBD1. J gave up 11 bases and V 2 bases, and 8 bases lay outside the gene matches. The CDR3 runs to 13 residues. Germline assignment: CDR1 KGHSH and CDR2 LQKENI. The CDR3 is CASSPVDRAGAFF. CDR3 nucleotide sequence: TGTGCCAGCTCACCAGTCGACAGGGCGGGGGCTTTCTTT.

V is TRBV2 and J is TRBJ2-2; 8 bases are shared with TRBD2. This CDR3 region has 15 residues. Germline V gives CDR1 SNHLY, CDR2 FYNNEI. V lost 6 bases and J lost 6; bases outside the gene matches: 9. The CDR3 region has the DNA TGTGCCAGCAGACGACTCCAGCGGGAGTCCGGGGAGCTGTTTTTT. Protein: CASRRLQRESGELFF.

The CDR3 nucleotides are TGTGCCTGGAGTGCCGGGTCCAGTGGCGATGAGCAGTTCTTC. Its translation: CAWSAGSSGDEQFF. The V call is TRBV30, the J call TRBJ2-1, with D unclear. This CDR3 has 14 amino acids. The germline CDR1 and CDR2 sequences are GTSNPN and SVGIG (reference sequence). The V end lost 1 base, the J end lost 8 bases, and 15 bases lay between the germline ends.